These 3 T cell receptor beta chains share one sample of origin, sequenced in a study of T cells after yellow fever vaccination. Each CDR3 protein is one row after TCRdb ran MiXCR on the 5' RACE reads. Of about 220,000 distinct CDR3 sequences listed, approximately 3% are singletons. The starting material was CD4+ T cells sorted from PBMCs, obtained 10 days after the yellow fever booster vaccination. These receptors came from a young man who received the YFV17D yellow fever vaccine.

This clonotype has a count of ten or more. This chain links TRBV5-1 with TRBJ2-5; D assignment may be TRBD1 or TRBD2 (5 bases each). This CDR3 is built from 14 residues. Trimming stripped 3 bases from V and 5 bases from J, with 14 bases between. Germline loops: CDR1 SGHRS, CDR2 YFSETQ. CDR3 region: CASSSGTQRETQYF. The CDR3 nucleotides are TGCGCCAGCAGCTCTGGGACGCAGAGGGAGACCCAGTACTTC.

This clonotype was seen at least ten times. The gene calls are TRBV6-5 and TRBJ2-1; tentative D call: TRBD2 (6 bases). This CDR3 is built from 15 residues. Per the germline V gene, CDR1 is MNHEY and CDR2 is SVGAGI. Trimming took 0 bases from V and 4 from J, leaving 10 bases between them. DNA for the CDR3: TGTGCCAGCAGTTACTCGGCGGGGTCGTACAATGAGCAGTTCTTC. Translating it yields CASSYSAGSYNEQFF.

The CDR3 is CASSQGHPQPQHF. The CDR3 DNA follows: TGTGCCAGCAGCCAGGGACACCCACAGCCCCAGCATTTT. The chain recombines TRBV3-1 with TRBJ1-5; D is perhaps TRBD1 (6 bases). V was clipped by 3 bases and J by 7 bases, with 10 bases between them. The CDR3 has 13 residues. Germline values: CDR1 LGHDT, CDR2 YNNKEL (reference sequence).